This T cell receptor (beta chain) was identified in a study of vaccination and CD4 T cells after COVID-19. About the research overall: The study collected post-vaccine samples a median around 72 days after dose two, with a range of 14 to 241.

MiXCR, run by TCRdb on the PCR reads, gives a single entry per CDR3 protein. The sample has 30,000 to 40,000 distinct CDR3 sequences, 36% seen once. Remarks on this clonotype: Its target is not known.

Described time point: late sampling 161 to 241 days after vaccination in a few convalescent patients. The ends were cut back, 5 bases at V and 2 bases at J, with 13 bases in the middle. In germline, CDR1 is GTSNPN, CDR2 SVGIG (reference sequence). The CDR3 extends over 13 amino acids. Notes on the study in general: Spike mono-reactive clones accounted for 304 of the 307 vaccine-specific clones found in convalescent patients. Convalescent patient numbers were relatively low, with no early post-infection timepoints.

This receptor was taken from a human donor who had recovered from COVID-19. This material consisted of CD4+ T cells from blood, taken about 7 months after SARS-CoV-2 vaccination. This sequence joins TRBV30 and TRBJ2-7, with D tentatively TRBD1 or TRBD2 (5 bases each). The chain's CDR3 is CAWSRDVAYEQYF. Written as DNA, the CDR3 is TGTGCCTGGTCTAGGGACGTCGCCTACGAGCAGTACTTC.